This T cell receptor beta chain is from a study of blood T cell dynamics during melanoma immunotherapy. The overall study: Standard first-line treatment here was pembrolizumab or nivolumab plus ipilimumab in metastatic melanoma.

Sequencing was performed with immunoSEQ multiplex PCR; in TCRdb, only in-frame clones are kept and a portion is missing. This table has around 26,000 clones, 87% appearing once. Specified time point: pre-treatment baseline. Sampling occurred pretreatment (T0) and at week 3 (W3), after cycle one of checkpoint blockade. This CDR3 is built from 14 residues. Trimming cost V 4 bases and J 7 bases; bases outside gene matches: 7. The germline V gene encodes CDR1 SGHRS and CDR2 YFSETQ. The chain is built from TRBV5-1 and TRBJ1-5; the match to TRBD1 covers 8 bases. The material sequenced was blood, taken from a patient treated with checkpoint blockade. The sequence came from a human donor with melanoma. CDR3 coding DNA: TGCGCCAGCAGCCTTGACAGGGGAGGACAGCCCCAGCATTTT. It specifies CASSLDRGGQPQHF.